What follows describes a single T cell receptor beta chain. The sample is drawn from a study of control samples from healthy donors and cancer patients. This table comes from immunoSEQ multiplex PCR, and its TCRdb copy is limited to in-frame clones, with some not included. The table includes 25,000 to 35,000 clones, about 87% detected once. This CDR3 spans 16 amino acids. In germline, CDR1 is LGHDT, CDR2 YNNKEL (reference sequence). V was cut by 3 bases and J by 4 bases, with 17 bases left in between. The specimen sequenced was PBMCs. The genes are TRBV3-1 (or the pseudogene TRBV3-2) and TRBJ2-3; D might be TRBD1 or TRBD2, each matching 5 bases. This clonotype was sampled from a woman in her 40s with lung cancer. The CDR3 reads CASSQSPAGRADTQYF. The CDR3 DNA follows: TGTGCCAGCAGCCAGAGCCCGGCAGGGCGGGCAGATACGCAGTATTTT.